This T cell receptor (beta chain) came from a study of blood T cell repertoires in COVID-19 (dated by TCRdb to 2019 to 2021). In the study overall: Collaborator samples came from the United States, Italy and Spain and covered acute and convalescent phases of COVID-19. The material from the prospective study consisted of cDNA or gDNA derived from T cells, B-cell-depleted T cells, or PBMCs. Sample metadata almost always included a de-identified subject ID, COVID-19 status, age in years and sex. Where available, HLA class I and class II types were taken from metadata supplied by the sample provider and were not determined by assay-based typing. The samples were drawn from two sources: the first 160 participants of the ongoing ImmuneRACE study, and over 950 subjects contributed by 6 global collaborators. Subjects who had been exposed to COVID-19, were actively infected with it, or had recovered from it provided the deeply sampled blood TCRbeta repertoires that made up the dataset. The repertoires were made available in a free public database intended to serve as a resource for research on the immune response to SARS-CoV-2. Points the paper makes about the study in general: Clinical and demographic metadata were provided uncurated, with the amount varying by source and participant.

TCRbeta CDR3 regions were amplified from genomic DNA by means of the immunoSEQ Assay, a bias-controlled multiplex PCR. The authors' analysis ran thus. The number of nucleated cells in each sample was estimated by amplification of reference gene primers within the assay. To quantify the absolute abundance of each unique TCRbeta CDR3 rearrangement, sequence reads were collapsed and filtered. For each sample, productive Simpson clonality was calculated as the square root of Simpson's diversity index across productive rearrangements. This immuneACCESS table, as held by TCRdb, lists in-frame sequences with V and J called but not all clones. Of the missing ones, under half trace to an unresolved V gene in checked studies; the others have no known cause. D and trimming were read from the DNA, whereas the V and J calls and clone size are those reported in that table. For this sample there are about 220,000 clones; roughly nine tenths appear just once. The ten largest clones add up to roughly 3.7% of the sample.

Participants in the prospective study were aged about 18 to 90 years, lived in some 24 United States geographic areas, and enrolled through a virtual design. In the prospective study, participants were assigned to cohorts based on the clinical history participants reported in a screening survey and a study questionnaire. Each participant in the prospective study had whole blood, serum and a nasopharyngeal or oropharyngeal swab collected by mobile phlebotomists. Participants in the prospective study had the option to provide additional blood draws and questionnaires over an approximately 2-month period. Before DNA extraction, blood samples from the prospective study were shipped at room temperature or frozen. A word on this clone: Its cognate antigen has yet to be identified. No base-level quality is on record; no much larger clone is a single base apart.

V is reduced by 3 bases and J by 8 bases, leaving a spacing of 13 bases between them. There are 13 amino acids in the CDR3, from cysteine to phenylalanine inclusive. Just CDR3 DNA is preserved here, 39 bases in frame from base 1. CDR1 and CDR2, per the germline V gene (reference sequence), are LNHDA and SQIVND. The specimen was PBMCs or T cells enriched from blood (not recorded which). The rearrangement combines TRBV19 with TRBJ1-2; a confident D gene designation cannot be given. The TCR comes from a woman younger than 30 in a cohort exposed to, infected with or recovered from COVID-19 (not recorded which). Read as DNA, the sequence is TGTGCCAGTAGTATGAACAACGCGGGGGGCTACACCTTC. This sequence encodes CASSMNNAGGYTF. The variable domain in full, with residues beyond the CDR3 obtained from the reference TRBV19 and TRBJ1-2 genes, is DGGITQSPKYLFRKEGQNVTLSCEQNLNHDAMYWYRQDPGQGLRLIYYSQIVNDFQKGDIAEGYSVSREKKESFPLTVTSAQKNPTAFYLCASSMNNAGGYTFGSGTRLTVV.